This T cell receptor (beta chain) is from a study of post-analysis software for immune sequencing data. Study-wide results and caveats: Controls showed significantly higher normalized Chao1 diversity than did multiple sclerosis patients. The study found TRBV5-6, TRBV5-1 and TRBV20-1 among 5 or 6 TRBV segments more frequent in patients than controls.

CDR3 length: 19 amino acids. Trimming stripped 4 bases from V and 0 bases from J, with 20 bases between. Germline V gene sequence: CDR1 SGHRS, CDR2 YFSETQ. TCR beta libraries were prepared from cDNA with unique molecular identifiers. T cells numbering roughly 1 to 10 million yielded 500,000 or so cDNA molecules. MiXCR was run by TCRdb on the PCR reads, yielding one entry per CDR3 protein. The sample lists about 540,000 distinct CDR3 sequences, 30% to 40% occurring once. In the case of this clonotype: What it recognizes is unknown.

Sequences were obtained from blood. The chain uses TRBV5-1 and TRBJ2-6; possibly TRBD1 for D (6 bases). The receptor's source is a girl aged 2-17 years with multiple sclerosis. In DNA form, the CDR3 reads TGCGCCAGCAGCCTGGGGTGGGACACTTCCCCCTCTGGGGCCAACGTCCTGACTTTC. As protein: CASSLGWDTSPSGANVLTF.